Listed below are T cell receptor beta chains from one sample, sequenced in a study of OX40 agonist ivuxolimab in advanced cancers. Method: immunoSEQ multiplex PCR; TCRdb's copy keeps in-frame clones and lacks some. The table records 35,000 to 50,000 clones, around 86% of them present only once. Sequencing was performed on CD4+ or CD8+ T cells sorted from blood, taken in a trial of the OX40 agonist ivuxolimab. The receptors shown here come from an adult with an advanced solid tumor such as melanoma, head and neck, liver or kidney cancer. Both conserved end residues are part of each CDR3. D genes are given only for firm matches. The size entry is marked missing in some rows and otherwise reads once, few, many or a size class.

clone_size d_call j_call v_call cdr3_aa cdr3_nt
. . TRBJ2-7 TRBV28 CASSLRRASSYEQYF TGTGCCAGCAGTCTCCGCCGGGCAAGCTCCTACGAGCAGTACTTC
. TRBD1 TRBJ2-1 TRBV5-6 CASSFGTGRIYNEQFF TGTGCCAGCAGCTTTGGGACAGGGAGGATCTACAATGAGCAGTTCTTC
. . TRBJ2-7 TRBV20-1 CSASEGREQYF TGCAGTGCTAGCGAGGGCCGCGAGCAGTACTTC
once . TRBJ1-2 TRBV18 CASSPSGLNYGYTF TGTGCCAGCTCACCCTCGGGACTAAACTATGGCTACACCTTC
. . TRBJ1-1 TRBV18 CASSPRSGVTEAFF TGTGCCAGCTCACCTAGGAGTGGGGTCACTGAAGCTTTCTTT
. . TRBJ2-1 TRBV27 CASSLLGGQEQFF TGTGCCAGCAGTTTATTAGGGGGTCAGGAGCAGTTCTTC
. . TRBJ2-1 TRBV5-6 CASSLGNEQFF TGTGCCAGCAGCTTGGGGAATGAGCAGTTCTTC
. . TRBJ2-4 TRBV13 CASSLRGLAKNIQYF TGTGCCAGCAGCTTAAGGGGACTAGCCAAAAACATTCAGTACTTC
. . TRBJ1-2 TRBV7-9 CASSPDLWYGYTF TGTGCCAGCAGCCCCGACTTGTGGTATGGCTACACCTTC
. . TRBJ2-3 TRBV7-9 CASSSRRGTDTQYF TGTGCCAGCAGCTCGAGGCGTGGCACAGATACGCAGTATTTT
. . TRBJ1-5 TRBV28 CASSYRGVGSNQPQHF TGTGCCAGCAGTTACCGGGGGGTCGGCAGCAATCAGCCCCAGCATTTT
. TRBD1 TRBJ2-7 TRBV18 CASSPWTGSSYEQYF TGTGCCAGCTCACCTTGGACAGGGAGTTCCTACGAGCAGTACTTC
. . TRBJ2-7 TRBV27 CASSSYYEQYF TGTGCCAGCAGTTCCTACTACGAGCAGTACTTC
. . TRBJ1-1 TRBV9 CASSSGQSTEAFF TGTGCCAGCAGCTCCGGACAGAGCACTGAAGCTTTCTTT
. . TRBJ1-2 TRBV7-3 CASSLIRGGGYTF TGTGCCAGCAGCTTAATAAGGGGTGGCGGCTACACCTTC
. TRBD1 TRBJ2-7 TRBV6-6 CASSPDRNNEQYF TGTGCCAGCAGCCCGGACAGGAACAACGAGCAGTACTTC
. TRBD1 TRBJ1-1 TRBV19 CASCGTGTGGTEAFF TGTGCCAGCTGCGGGACCGGGACAGGGGGGACTGAAGCTTTCTTT
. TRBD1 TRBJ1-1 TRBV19 CASSFGTGSNTEAFF TGTGCCAGTAGTTTCGGGACAGGGTCCAATACTGAAGCTTTCTTT
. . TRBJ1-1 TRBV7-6 CASSPGAANTEAFF TGTGCCAGCAGCCCCGGAGCAGCCAACACTGAAGCTTTCTTT
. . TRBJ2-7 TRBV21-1 CASSNPRGTPTTYEQYF TGTGCCAGCAGCAACCCCAGGGGGACGCCGACAACCTACGAGCAGTACTTC
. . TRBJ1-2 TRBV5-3 CARSLHGNGYTF TGTGCCAGAAGCCTGCACGGGAATGGCTACACCTTC
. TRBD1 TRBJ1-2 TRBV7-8 CASSSRDVRDSYGYTF TGTGCCAGCAGCTCTCGTGACGTGCGGGACAGCTATGGCTACACCTTC
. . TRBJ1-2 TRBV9 CASSARRGGGYTF TGTGCCAGCAGCGCCCGGCGGGGAGGTGGCTACACCTTC
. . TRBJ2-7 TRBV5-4 CASSLYPYEQYF TGTGCCAGCAGCCTCTATCCTTACGAGCAGTACTTC
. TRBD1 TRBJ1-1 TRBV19 CASSILGDSEAFF TGTGCCAGTAGTATCCTTGGGGACAGCGAAGCTTTCTTT
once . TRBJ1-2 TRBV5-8 CASILGRRYLANYGYTF TGTGCCAGCATCCTGGGGAGGCGATACTTAGCTAACTATGGCTACACCTTC
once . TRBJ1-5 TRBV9 CASSAGNNQPQHF TGTGCCAGCAGCGCAGGGAACAATCAGCCCCAGCATTTT
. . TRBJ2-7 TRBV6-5 CASSYRDTYEQYF TGTGCCAGCAGTTACCGGGACACCTACGAGCAGTACTTC
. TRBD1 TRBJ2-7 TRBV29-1 CSVRTGAALGEQYF TGCAGCGTTCGGACAGGGGCCGCCCTAGGGGAGCAGTACTTC
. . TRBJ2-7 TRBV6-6 CATAGAPPEQYF TGTGCCACCGCAGGGGCCCCCCCCGAGCAGTACTTC
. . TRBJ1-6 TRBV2 CASSEWKGLRSPLHF TGTGCCAGCAGTGAATGGAAGGGGTTGAGGTCACCCCTCCACTTT
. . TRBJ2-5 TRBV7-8 CASRQLNQETQYF TGTGCCAGCAGGCAACTAAACCAAGAGACCCAGTACTTC
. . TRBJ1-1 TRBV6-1 CASSPWDITEAFF TGTGCCAGCAGTCCTTGGGATATCACTGAAGCTTTCTTT
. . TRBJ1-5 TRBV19 CASSIGPMSLGRQPQHF TGTGCCAGTAGTATAGGACCAATGAGTCTTGGACGCCAGCCCCAGCATTTT
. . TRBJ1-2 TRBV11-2 CASSLVGQSDGYTF TGTGCCAGCAGCTTAGTAGGGCAGAGTGATGGCTACACCTTC
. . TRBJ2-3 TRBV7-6 CASSSGVGQYF TGTGCCAGCAGCTCAGGGGTGGGGCAGTATTTT
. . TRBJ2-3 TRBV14 CASSRVSKGTDTQYF TGTGCCAGCAGCCGCGTGTCTAAGGGCACAGATACGCAGTATTTT